A single sample is the source of the 26 T cell receptor beta chains below, sequenced in a study of blood T cells in healthy people across ages (dated by TCRdb to the mid-2010s). Receptor amplification or capture employed 5' RACE. Sequencing was carried out with an Illumina HiSeq 2500. A second PCR of about 7 to 12 cycles was run with a J-beta primer mix and a sample-barcoded 5' primer. TCRdb reprocessed the public reads (quality trimming at Q25 with fastp, clone calling with MiXCR) and kept in-frame beta chains. Under each unique CDR3 protein, matching rows form one entry showing the most common genes and DNA. The sample records roughly 1.6 million distinct CDR3 sequences, about 31% of which are singletons. The ten largest clonotypes hold around 10% of the sample. The specimen was blood. The receptor set was obtained from a woman younger than 45 in good health.

The table lists this clonotype with many counts. V and J are TRBV7-9 and TRBJ1-1; D gene uncertain. The V end was cut by 1 base, the J end by 0 bases, with 0 bases between. CDR3 size: 12 residues. Germline assignment: CDR1 SEHNR and CDR2 FQNEAQ (reference sequence). The CDR3 bases are TGTGCCAGCAGCTTAGTGAACACTGAAGCTTTCTTT. Encoded protein: CASSLVNTEAFF.

This clonotype was counted only a few times. The chain carries TRBV20-1 and TRBJ2-1; no reliable D call. Germline V gene data show CDR1 as DFQATT and CDR2 as SNEGSKA (reference sequence). The CDR3 has 12 amino acids. The germline V and J ends were trimmed by 8 bases and 9 bases, with 17 bases remaining between them. CDR3 sequence reads: CSTRGTLSEQFF. The CDR3 nucleotides read TGCAGTACCCGTGGCACACTTAGTGAGCAGTTCTTC.

This rearrangement joins TRBV20-1 to TRBJ1-2, with unresolved D. CDR3 size: 15 residues. Per germline, CDR1 DFQATT and CDR2 SNEGSKA (reference sequence). V lost 0 bases, J lost 1 base, and 12 bases lay in between. Here the CDR3 reads CSARDWQEVNYGYTF. CDR3 bases: TGCAGTGCTAGAGATTGGCAAGAAGTTAACTATGGCTACACCTTC.

The genes are TRBV20-1 and TRBJ2-5; 8 bases fit TRBD1. The V segment lost 4 bases and the J segment 2 bases; nucleotides outside the gene matches: 12. The CDR3 extends over 16 amino acids. Germline V gives CDR1 DFQATT, CDR2 SNEGSKA (reference sequence). The CDR3 DNA sequence: TGCAGTGCTACCCTTGGAACAGGGGGAATTCAAGAGACCCAGTACTTC. Its translation: CSATLGTGGIQETQYF.

This clonotype was counted once. The chain couples TRBV30 to TRBJ1-1; D is unclear. Trimming removed 4 bases from V and 8 bases from J, with 17 bases in between. The CDR3 has 13 residues. Germline V CDR1 and CDR2: GTSNPN, SVGIG (reference sequence). DNA for the CDR3: TGTGCCTGGAACACGGGCCTCCTGGGGGAAGCTTTCTTT. Translated: CAWNTGLLGEAFF.

Ten or more counts support this clonotype. The rearrangement links TRBV20-1 to TRBJ2-7, with D possibly matching TRBD2 (6 bases). V was trimmed by 3 bases and J by 0 bases, leaving 6 bases between them. The CDR3 is 12 amino acids. Germline-derived CDR1 and CDR2 are DFQATT and SNEGSKA (reference sequence). The CDR3 nucleotides are TGCAGTGCTAGGGACTACTCCTACGAGCAGTACTTC. The encoded protein is CSARDYSYEQYF.

In the case of this clonotype: The CDR3 ends on some other residue instead of the conserved phenylalanine or tryptophan, so this is likely a read error. The rearrangement joins TRBV27 to TRBJ1-2; D gene uncertain. The V end lost 4 bases, the J end lost 4 bases, and 7 bases lay between the germline ends. The germline CDR1 and CDR2 sequences are MNHEY and SMNVEV (reference sequence). The CDR3 spans 12 residues. The DNA of the CDR3 is TGTGCCAGCAGTTCAGAGGCCTATGGCTACACCGTC. Protein product: CASSSEAYGYTV.

This clonotype has only a few counts. The rearrangement links TRBV20-1 to TRBJ2-6, with TRBD1 identical over 7 bases. Germline V gives CDR1 DFQATT, CDR2 SNEGSKA (reference sequence). There are 16 residues in the CDR3. V shed 6 bases and J 1 base; nucleotides not matched to a gene: 9. DNA of the CDR3: TGCAGTGCCCAGGCAGGGGGATCATCTGGGGCCAACGTCCTGACTTTC. Its translation: CSAQAGGSSGANVLTF.

This clonotype was seen more than once but under ten times. The chain combines TRBV11-2 with TRBJ2-1, with D perhaps given as TRBD1 or TRBD2 (5 bases each). Trimming left V 0 bases short and J 5 bases short, with 11 bases between. The CDR3 runs to 15 residues. CDR1 SGHAT and CDR2 FQNNGV come from the germline V gene. The CDR3 region has the DNA TGTGCCAGCAGCTTAGAACTGGGACCTAACAATGAGCAGTTCTTC. Residues: CASSLELGPNNEQFF.

The V and J genes are TRBV20-1 and TRBJ2-7, with D possibly matching TRBD2 (5 bases). V dropped 3 bases and J dropped 3 bases, with 15 bases sitting between them. CDR1 is DFQATT and CDR2 is SNEGSKA in the germline V gene (reference sequence). This CDR3 spans 14 amino acids. CDR3 residues: CSARDPGLDYEQYF. CDR3 DNA sequence: TGCAGTGCTAGGGATCCGGGGTTGGACTACGAGCAGTACTTC.

This chain links TRBV9 with TRBJ2-1, with 7 positions matching TRBD2. Trimming took 0 bases from V and 5 from J; bases not matched to a gene: 5. The CDR3 contains 15 residues. The V gene's germline CDR1 is SGDLS and CDR2 YYNGEE. This CDR3 is CASSVEGRAHNEQFF. The CDR3 DNA reads as TGTGCCAGCAGCGTAGAGGGGAGGGCCCACAATGAGCAGTTCTTC.

This chain uses TRBV20-1 with TRBJ1-5; D possibly corresponds to TRBD1 (5 bases). Per germline, CDR1 DFQATT and CDR2 SNEGSKA (reference sequence). The V and J ends lost 5 bases and 4 bases respectively, with 15 bases between them. The CDR3 has 14 residues. The DNA for the CDR3 is TGCAGTGCTGGTCCTGGGGGGACGAATCAGCCCCAGCATTTT. This encodes CSAGPGGTNQPQHF.

A few counts support this clonotype. A much larger clone lies one base from this, so it may be a read error. This sequence joins TRBV3-1 and TRBJ1-2, with a weak D call TRBD1 (6 bases). Germline V gene lookup returns CDR1 LGHDT and CDR2 YNNKEL (reference sequence). The CDR3 consists of 12 residues. The CDR3, as DNA: TGTACCAGTAATACAGGGAACTATGGCTACACCTTC. Translated, it gives CTSNTGNYGYTF. The full variable domain, its missing parts supplied by reference TRBV3-1 and TRBJ1-2, is DTAVSQTPKYLVTQMGNDKSIKCEQNLGHDTMYWYKQDSKKFLKIMFSYNNKELIINETVPNRFSPKSPDKAHLNLHINSLELGDSAVYFCTSNTGNYGYTFGSGTRLTVV.

This clonotype has a count of ten or more. This chain uses TRBV12-3 or TRBV12-4 with TRBJ2-1, with D perhaps assigned TRBD1 or TRBD2 (5 bases each). Trimming left V 5 bases short and J 8 bases short, with 19 bases between. The CDR3 covers 15 residues. The CDR3 nucleotides are TGTGCCAGCAGTCTCCGCAGGGACCTACACCATGAGCAGTTCTTC. Its translation is CASSLRRDLHHEQFF.

The J gene is TRBJ2-1, the V gene TRBV7-9, with TRBD2 matching over 9 bases. The CDR3 is 13 residues long. Germline-derived CDR1 and CDR2 are SEHNR and FQNEAQ (reference sequence). The trim removed 8 bases at V and 10 bases at J, leaving 9 bases unmatched. In DNA form, the CDR3 reads TGTGCCAGCGCTGCGGGAGGGCCGCAAGAGCAGTTCTTC. This sequence encodes CASAAGGPQEQFF.

This clonotype turned up a few times. V usage is TRBV25-1 and J usage is TRBJ2-2; D is possibly TRBD1 or TRBD2 (5 bases each). Germline CDR1 MGHDK, CDR2 SYGVNS. Between the trimmed V and J ends, which lost 1 base and 3 bases, there was a span of 18 bases. The CDR3 runs 18 residues. CDR3 sequence (DNA): TGTGCCAGCAGTGAATGGGGGTCCAGGTGGGCGGACACCGGGGAGCTGTTTTTT. Its protein is CASSEWGSRWADTGELFF.

The V and J genes are TRBV29-1 and TRBJ1-2; D unresolved. Trimming removed 4 bases at V and 8 bases at J, with 17 bases between. This CDR3 contains 13 residues. Germline V CDR1 and CDR2: SQVTM, ANQGSEA. CDR3 coding DNA: TGCAGCGTTGTGTATTCAGGCATGTTCGGCTACACCTTC. Translation: CSVVYSGMFGYTF.

About this clonotype itself: A much larger clone differs from this one at a single base, so this may be a read error. The chain recombines TRBV7-9 with TRBJ2-7; D might be TRBD1 (5 bases). Germline V CDR1 and CDR2: SEHNR, FQNEAQ (reference sequence). The CDR3 length is 15 residues. The CDR3 here is CASSPTRQTTYKQYF. The CDR3 coding sequence is TGTGCCAGCAGCCCTACAAGACAGACCACCTACAAGCAGTACTTC.

This rearrangement joins TRBV9 to TRBJ1-1; TRBD1 is a possible D gene (5 bases). Germline loops: CDR1 SGDLS, CDR2 YYNGEE. The CDR3 has 14 amino acids. Trimming cost V 4 bases and J 4 bases, with 14 bases left between them. The CDR3 loop reads CASSTSGGRTEAFF. The CDR3 nucleotides are TGTGCCAGCAGCACCTCCGGGGGACGCACTGAAGCTTTCTTT.

This clonotype was seen a handful of times. The gene calls are TRBV20-1 and TRBJ2-7; 16 bases match TRBD2. J was trimmed by 0 bases and V by 6 bases; bases with no gene match: 8. Germline CDR1 DFQATT, CDR2 SNEGSKA (reference sequence). The CDR3 runs 17 residues. CDR3 amino acids: CSAPGTSGGGSSYEQYF. In DNA form, the CDR3 reads TGCAGTGCCCCCGGGACTAGCGGGGGGGGTAGCTCCTACGAGCAGTACTTC.

The J gene is TRBJ2-3, the V gene TRBV7-9; weak D call: TRBD1 (5 bases). The CDR3 loop spans 13 amino acids. Germline values: CDR1 SEHNR, CDR2 FQNEAQ (reference sequence). V was pared by 5 bases and J by 5 bases, with 11 bases between. The CDR3 reads CASSVTQGDTQYF. CDR3 bases: TGTGCCAGCAGCGTAACTCAGGGAGATACGCAGTATTTT. The entire variable domain, with the rest obtained from reference TRBV7-9 and TRBJ2-3, is as follows: DTGVSQNPRHKITKRGQNVTFRCDPISEHNRLYWYRQTLGQGPEFLTYFQNEAQLEKSRLLSDRFSAERPKGSFSTLEIQRTEQGDSAMYLCASSVTQGDTQYFGPGTRLTVL.

The chain carries TRBV6-4 and TRBJ2-7; D remains ambiguous. V was trimmed by 1 base and J by 5 bases, leaving 9 bases between them. The CDR3 has 13 amino acids. Germline V gives CDR1 MRHNA, CDR2 SNTAGT. The CDR3 DNA reads as TGTGCCAGCAGTGACTTGCCCGGAAACGAGCAGTACTTC. This codes for CASSDLPGNEQYF.

This clonotype was counted ten times or more. CDR3 loop: CASSFMGNREFF. The CDR3, as DNA: TGTGCCAGCAGTTTTATGGGGAATAGAGAGTTCTTC. The genes are TRBV28 and TRBJ2-1; D is ambiguous. V was cut by 3 bases and J by 14 bases, with 14 bases left in between. This CDR3 contains 12 residues. From germline, CDR1 is MDHEN and CDR2 SYDVKM.

This clonotype appeared a few times. J is TRBJ2-7 and V is TRBV2; tentatively, D is TRBD2 (7 bases). Trimming cost V 6 bases and J 0 bases, with 12 bases left between them. The CDR3 has 14 residues. Germline CDR1 SNHLY, CDR2 FYNNEI. CDR3 bases: TGTGCCAGCAGGGCGGGGGCCTACTCCTACGAGCAGTACTTC. Translation: CASRAGAYSYEQYF.

Comments on this clonotype: As the CDR3 is not closed by the conserved phenylalanine or tryptophan, this likely results from a read error. V gene TRBV5-1 combines with J gene TRBJ2-3, with D perhaps TRBD2 (5 bases). The CDR3 is 15 amino acids. CDR1 and CDR2 (germline): SGHRS, YFSETQ. DNA of the CDR3: TGCACCAGCAGCTTGGGTTCGGGAATGTCAGATACGCAGTATTTG. This translates into CTSSLGSGMSDTQYL.

This clonotype showed up just a few times. As DNA, the CDR3 is TGTGCCAGCAGTTATACTAAAGGGTATGGCTACACCTTC. This codes for CASSYTKGYGYTF. The chain links TRBV27 to TRBJ1-2; D is ambiguous. CDR1 MNHEY and CDR2 SMNVEV come from the germline V gene (reference sequence). V lost 4 bases, J lost 5 bases, and 11 bases lay in between. This CDR3 is built from 13 residues.